These 31 T cell receptor beta chains were all obtained from the same sample, sequenced in a study of graft-versus-host responses after intestinal transplantation. Sequenced by immunoSEQ multiplex PCR; TCRdb stores in-frame clones only, minus some. This sample yields more than 85,000 clones, of which 85% to 95% are seen a single time; about 0.07% belongs to the top ten. The antigens of these receptors remain unknown. Source: unstimulated CD8+ T cells sorted from spleen or lymph node cells, taken before transplant. The origin of the receptors is a human donor who was the organ donor for an intestinal transplant.

The genes are TRBV7-9 and TRBJ2-1; D gene uncertain. This CDR3 is built from 15 residues. V lost 3 bases, J lost 4 bases, and 13 bases lay in between. Germline V gene data show CDR1 as SEHNR and CDR2 as FQNEAQ (reference sequence). In DNA, the CDR3 is TGTGCCAGCAGCTTCGTTAATGTCGCGTACAATGAGCAGTTCTTC. It encodes CASSFVNVAYNEQFF.

The gene calls are TRBV4-1 and TRBJ2-7; 7 bases agree with TRBD1. This CDR3 comprises 18 residues. CDR1 is MGHRA and CDR2 is YSYEKL in the germline V gene. V gave up 0 bases and J gave up 0 bases; unmatched junction bases: 11. The CDR3 DNA sequence: TGCGCCAGCAGCCAAGATCCCCTTCCGACAGGGCTCTCCTACGAGCAGTACTTC. Encoded protein: CASSQDPLPTGLSYEQYF.

V usage is TRBV10-3 and J usage is TRBJ2-1; 8 nucleotides align to TRBD2. Germline CDR1 ENHRY, CDR2 SYGVKD. The CDR3 sequence is 15 residues long. V shed 5 bases, J shed 2 bases, and the junction held 5 bases outside the gene matches. The CDR3 is CAISSLADPYNEQFF. Here the CDR3 DNA reads TGTGCCATCAGTTCACTAGCGGATCCCTACAATGAGCAGTTCTTC.

The chain has TRBV2 and TRBJ1-2, with D perhaps matching TRBD1 (5 bases). This CDR3 spans 19 amino acids. With 6 bases removed from V and 2 bases from J, the gap between germline ends came to 28 bases. From germline, CDR1 is SNHLY and CDR2 FYNNEI. This chain's CDR3 is CASRGRDPTFVIVNYGYTF. As DNA, the CDR3 is TGTGCCAGCAGGGGGCGGGACCCAACCTTTGTTATTGTAAACTATGGCTACACCTTC.

The chain has TRBV25-1 and TRBJ2-6; the D gene is possibly TRBD1 (5 bases). Germline lookup yields CDR1 MGHDK and CDR2 SYGVNS. The CDR3 has 18 amino acids. V was shortened by 1 base and J by 0 bases, with 13 bases between the two germline ends. The CDR3 reads CASSESAGWDSGANVLTF. CDR3 bases: TGTGCCAGCAGTGAATCTGCAGGGTGGGACTCTGGGGCCAACGTCCTGACTTTC.

V gene TRBV7-3 combines with J gene TRBJ2-3; 10 bases match TRBD2. Looked up from germline, CDR1 is SGHTA and CDR2 is FQGTGA. J gave up 2 bases and V 0 bases, and 8 bases lay outside the gene matches. The CDR3 has 18 amino acids. The CDR3: CASSLTVVLAGHTDTQYF. DNA of the CDR3: TGTGCCAGCAGCTTAACGGTGGTACTAGCGGGGCACACAGATACGCAGTATTTT.

The chain employs TRBV7-2 and TRBJ1-2, with a possible D match to TRBD1 (5 bases). The CDR3 contains 13 residues. CDR1 SGHTA and CDR2 FQGNSA come from the germline V gene. V lost 1 base and J lost 6, with 9 bases in between. Here the CDR3 DNA reads TGTGCCAGCAGCTTAGGGGGAGGGGATGGCTACACCTTC. Translation gives CASSLGGGDGYTF.

The CDR3 reads CASTQGWTEAFF. The CDR3 nucleotides are TGTGCCAGCACACAGGGGTGGACTGAAGCTTTCTTT. The rearrangement uses TRBV28 and TRBJ1-1, with 7 bases matching TRBD1. J was trimmed by 5 bases and V by 7 bases; bases with no gene match: 4. CDR1 and CDR2 (germline): MDHEN, SYDVKM. There are 12 residues in the CDR3.

This clone was seen more than once but under ten times. The chain employs TRBV30 and TRBJ2-7, with 8 bases that match TRBD1. J lost 7 bases, V lost 1 base, and 9 bases had no gene match. In germline, CDR1 is GTSNPN, CDR2 SVGIG (reference sequence). The CDR3 consists of 14 residues. As DNA, the CDR3 is TGTGCCTGGAGTGCCGGGACAGGCCTCCGGGAGCAGTACTTC. The encoded protein is CAWSAGTGLREQYF.

The chain combines TRBV11-2 with TRBJ2-1, with D perhaps matching TRBD1 (6 bases). Trimming stripped 5 bases from V and 6 bases from J, with 17 bases between. This CDR3 spans 15 amino acids. Per the germline V gene, CDR1 is SGHAT and CDR2 is FQNNGV. The CDR3 region is CASSLSTGRSNEQFF. The DNA for the CDR3 is TGTGCCAGCAGCCTATCGACAGGCCGATCCAATGAGCAGTTCTTC. The entire variable domain, with the rest obtained from reference TRBV11-2 and TRBJ2-1, is as follows: EAGVAQSPRYKIIEKRQSVAFWCNPISGHATLYWYQQILGQGPKLLIQFQNNGVVDDSQLPKDRFSAERLKGVDSTLKIQPAKLEDSAVYLCASSLSTGRSNEQFFGPGTRLTVL.

The chain carries TRBV27 and TRBJ2-5, with D possibly TRBD2 on 5 matching bases. Germline loops: CDR1 MNHEY, CDR2 SMNVEV (reference sequence). V dropped 3 bases and J dropped 3 bases, with 8 bases sitting between them. The CDR3 covers 13 residues. CDR3 sequence (DNA): TGTGCCAGCAGTTTGTGGCGGGAAGAGACCCAGTACTTC. Translation: CASSLWREETQYF.

This rearrangement joins TRBV25-1 to TRBJ2-7; D remains unclear. The germline V gene encodes CDR1 MGHDK and CDR2 SYGVNS. Trimming shortened V by 1 base and J by 0 bases, and 7 bases separated the two germline ends. This CDR3 is 14 amino acids long. The CDR3 sequence: CASSEFASSYEQYF. The CDR3 coding sequence is TGTGCCAGCAGTGAATTTGCTAGCTCCTACGAGCAGTACTTC.

This chain links TRBV7-9 with TRBJ2-1; weak D call: TRBD1 (6 bases). This CDR3 comprises 13 residues. Germline CDR1 is SEHNR and CDR2 is FQNEAQ (reference sequence). V was clipped by 4 bases and J by 6 bases, with 10 bases between them. The CDR3 nucleotides are TGTGCCAGCAGCTGGGGGCCGGGCAATGAGCAGTTCTTC. This gives the protein CASSWGPGNEQFF. The variable domain in full, with the rest retrieved from reference TRBV7-9 and TRBJ2-1, is DTGVSQNPRHKITKRGQNVTFRCDPISEHNRLYWYRQTLGQGPEFLTYFQNEAQLEKSRLLSDRFSAERPKGSFSTLEIQRTEQGDSAMYLCASSWGPGNEQFFGPGTRLTVL.

In its sample, this clone was seen a few times. The V call is TRBV5-6, the J call TRBJ2-5; TRBD2 agrees at 7 bases. The CDR3 has 12 residues. The trim removed 6 bases at V and 4 bases at J, leaving 3 bases unmatched. The germline CDR1 and CDR2 sequences are SGHDT and YYEEEE. The CDR3 coding sequence is TGTGCCAGCAAGGGACTATCAGAGACCCAGTACTTC. The encoded protein is CASKGLSETQYF.

This chain connects TRBV6-5 to TRBJ2-1, with D perhaps TRBD1 (6 bases). The CDR3 length is 13 residues. Germline CDR1 is MNHEY and CDR2 is SVGAGI. Trimming cost V 10 bases and J 4 bases, with 14 bases left between them. This chain's CDR3 is CATTTGAYNEQFF. The DNA for the CDR3 is TGTGCCACCACGACAGGTGCATACAATGAGCAGTTCTTC.

This chain links TRBV6-6 with TRBJ2-7, with D tentatively TRBD2 (5 bases). Germline CDR1 and CDR2: MNHNY and SVGAGI (reference sequence). The CDR3 consists of 12 residues. Between the trimmed V and J ends, which lost 8 bases and 4 bases, there was a span of 12 bases. CDR3 DNA: TGTGCCAGCGGAGGTGGAGGATACGAGCAGTACTTC. This sequence encodes CASGGGGYEQYF.

CDR3 amino acids: CASSSFGDRHTGELFF. The CDR3 nucleotides read TGTGCCAGCAGCTCTTTTGGGGACAGACATACCGGGGAGCTGTTTTTT. This chain joins TRBV11-3 and TRBJ2-2; 7 nucleotides match TRBD1. Trimming took 4 bases from V and 5 from J; bases not matched to a gene: 10. The germline CDR1 and CDR2 sequences are SGHNT and YENEEA. The CDR3 totals 16 residues.

The CDR3 DNA follows: TGCGCCAGCAGCTTGGGTGCGGGTACGCAGTATTTT. Translation: CASSLGAGTQYF. The chain joins TRBV5-1 to TRBJ2-3; weak D call: TRBD2 (5 bases). The V gene lost 0 bases and the J gene lost 8 bases, with 7 bases spanning the gap. Germline V gene sequence: CDR1 SGHRS, CDR2 YFSETQ. The CDR3 runs to 12 residues. The whole variable domain, remainder taken from reference TRBV5-1 and TRBJ2-3, is KAGVTQTPRYLIKTRGQQVTLSCSPISGHRSVSWYQQTPGQGLQFLFEYFSETQRNKGNFPGRFSGRQFSNSRSEMNVSTLELGDSALYLCASSLGAGTQYFGPGTRLTVL.

This chain links TRBV10-3 with TRBJ2-1, with 8 bases identical to TRBD2. V gave up 10 bases and J gave up 6 bases; unmatched junction bases: 11. CDR1 and CDR2 (germline): ENHRY, SYGVKD. This CDR3 spans 14 amino acids. CDR3: CATSAGADFNEQFF. CDR3 nucleotides: TGTGCCACCTCAGCGGGAGCAGACTTCAATGAGCAGTTCTTC.

The rearrangement links TRBV5-4 to TRBJ2-7; TRBD1 matches 9 bases. Germline lookup yields CDR1 SGHNT and CDR2 YYREEE (reference sequence). J gave up 3 bases and V 4 bases, and 20 bases lay outside the gene matches. CDR3 length equals 19 residues. For the CDR3, the DNA is TGTGCCAGCAGCCGTCGGGCTATATTACCGGACAGGGGATACTACGAGCAGTACTTC. This codes for CASSRRAILPDRGYYEQYF.

The chain joins TRBV7-3 to TRBJ2-3; 11 nucleotides line up with TRBD2. From germline, CDR1 is SGHTA and CDR2 FQGTGA. V was clipped by 2 bases and J by 5 bases; unmatched bases: 6. This CDR3 is 16 amino acids long. CDR3 nucleotide sequence: TGTGCCAGCAGCTTATTAGCGGGAGGGCGAGGAGATACGCAGTATTTT. Translated: CASSLLAGGRGDTQYF.

The gene calls are TRBV9 and TRBJ2-1; 9 nucleotides align to TRBD2. The CDR3 loop spans 16 amino acids. Germline trimming cut 3 bases from V and 0 bases from J; bases unmatched to any gene: 4. Germline CDR1 reads SGDLS; CDR2 reads YYNGEE. The CDR3 reads CASSGFSGSSYNEQFF. The CDR3 DNA is TGTGCCAGCAGCGGCTTTAGCGGGAGCTCCTACAATGAGCAGTTCTTC.

This chain joins TRBV29-1 and TRBJ2-7, with 7 bases aligning to TRBD1. The junction had 16 bases not matched to a gene; V was cut back by 7 bases and J by 1 base. The CDR3 spans 16 residues. Germline CDR1 is SQVTM and CDR2 is ANQGSEA. As DNA, the CDR3 is TGCAGCGCCGAATCCCCGACAGGGATTTCGTCCTACGAGCAGTACTTC. The encoded protein is CSAESPTGISSYEQYF.

The genes are TRBV9 and TRBJ2-7; 8 bases fit TRBD1. The ends lost 2 bases at V and 4 bases at J; junction bases unmatched: 8. The CDR3 contains 15 residues. The germline V gene encodes CDR1 SGDLS and CDR2 YYNGEE. CDR3 DNA: TGTGCCAGCAGCGTTGGCACAGGGGGTATGTACGAGCAGTACTTC. Its translation: CASSVGTGGMYEQYF.

The rearrangement uses TRBV6-5 and TRBJ1-2; the D gene is possibly TRBD1 (6 bases). The CDR3 is 15 amino acids. Per germline, CDR1 MNHEY and CDR2 SVGAGI. V lost 4 bases to trimming and J lost 6 bases, with 18 bases between them. The CDR3 loop reads CASSWGPGKSDGYTF. CDR3 sequence (DNA): TGTGCCAGCAGTTGGGGGCCAGGGAAGTCGGATGGCTACACCTTC.

The chain uses TRBV5-8 and TRBJ1-1; perhaps TRBD1 as D (5 bases). The germline V gene has CDR1 SGHTS and CDR2 YDEGEE. Trimming removed 4 bases at V and 3 bases at J, with 16 bases between. CDR3 length: 15 residues. CDR3 nucleotides: TGTGCCAGCAGCGTACCAGGGTTATGGGACACTGAAGCTTTCTTT. Translation gives CASSVPGLWDTEAFF.

V and J are TRBV2 and TRBJ2-3, with a tentative D call TRBD2 (5 bases). Trimming stripped 0 bases from V and 6 bases from J, with 7 bases between. The CDR3 extends over 13 amino acids. Germline V gene data show CDR1 as SNHLY and CDR2 as FYNNEI. CDR3 DNA sequence: TGTGCCAGCAGTGAAGCGAGGGTTGATACGCAGTATTTT. Its translation is CASSEARVDTQYF.

The chain is built from TRBV28 and TRBJ1-1; D gene uncertain. With 5 bases removed from V and 6 bases from J, the gap between germline ends came to 16 bases. There are 14 residues in the CDR3. CDR1 is MDHEN and CDR2 is SYDVKM in the germline V gene. The CDR3 reads CASSIDQVGPEAFF. The CDR3 DNA is TGTGCCAGCAGTATTGACCAGGTGGGTCCTGAAGCTTTCTTT.

The chain is built from TRBV7-7 and TRBJ2-5; D is perhaps TRBD1 (5 bases). In germline, CDR1 is SSHAT, CDR2 FNYEAQ (reference sequence). Trimming removed 10 bases from V and 6 bases from J, with 12 bases in between. There are 11 residues in the CDR3. The CDR3 DNA is TGTGCCACTCAGGGCGGCAAGACCCAGTACTTC. Amino acid sequence: CATQGGKTQYF.

This clone appeared a single time. The V gene is TRBV5-6, the J gene TRBJ2-7; a possible D gene is TRBD1 (6 bases). CDR3 length: 13 amino acids. V was cut by 6 bases and J by 1 base, with 11 bases left in between. Germline V CDR1 and CDR2: SGHDT, YYEEEE. The CDR3 is CASNDRRSYEQYF. The CDR3 DNA follows: TGTGCCAGCAACGACAGGAGATCCTACGAGCAGTACTTC.

The chain is built from TRBV7-3 and TRBJ2-3, with 10 positions matching TRBD2. Germline V gene sequence: CDR1 SGHTA, CDR2 FQGTGA. V gave up 4 bases and J gave up 5 bases; unmatched junction bases: 6. CDR3 length: 15 amino acids. CDR3 region: CASSWSGGVGDTQYF. In nucleotides, the CDR3 is TGTGCCAGCAGCTGGAGCGGGGGGGTAGGAGATACGCAGTATTTT.